This passage covers 3 T cell receptor beta chains from one sample sequenced in a study of cytomegalovirus exposure and HLA in healthy donors. The PCR was carried out with 60 Vbeta primers and 13 Jbeta primers. Repertoires were generated with immunoSEQ multiplex PCR, while TCRdb's copy carries only in-frame clones and drops some. There are over 100,000 clones in the sample, with around 6.5% held by the top ten. The sequenced sample was PBMCs. The receptors shown here come from a middle-aged man in good health and CMV-seropositive.

V and J are TRBV10-1 and TRBJ2-3, with 8 bases aligning to TRBD2. CDR1 and CDR2 (germline): WNHNN, SYGVQD (reference sequence). The V gene end was trimmed by 4 bases and the J gene end by 2 bases; junction bases not matched to a gene: 11. The CDR3 covers 17 residues. In nucleotides, the CDR3 is TGCGCCAGCAGTGGGGGTGACAGCGGGAGCCCCACAGATACGCAGTATTTT. Translating gives CASSGGDSGSPTDTQYF.

The chain links TRBV5-1 to TRBJ2-7; 9 bases map to TRBD1. The CDR3 sequence is 14 residues long. Germline CDR1 and CDR2: SGHRS and YFSETQ. V lost 3 bases and J lost 3; bases outside the gene matches: 4. The CDR3, as DNA: TGCGCCAGCAGCTCCGGACAGGGGTACTACGAGCAGTACTTC. This sequence encodes CASSSGQGYYEQYF. Complete variable domain (other parts from reference TRBV5-1 and TRBJ2-7): KAGVTQTPRYLIKTRGQQVTLSCSPISGHRSVSWYQQTPGQGLQFLFEYFSETQRNKGNFPGRFSGRQFSNSRSEMNVSTLELGDSALYLCASSSGQGYYEQYFGPGTRLTVT.

The chain carries TRBV28 and TRBJ1-1, with 8 bases that match TRBD1. This CDR3 region has 15 residues. Germline CDR1 reads MDHEN; CDR2 reads SYDVKM. V shed 5 bases, J shed 4 bases, and the junction held 9 bases outside the gene matches. Here the CDR3 DNA reads TGTGCCAGCAGTCTGCGACTGACAGGGGTCACTGAAGCTTTCTTT. This translates into CASSLRLTGVTEAFF.